This T cell receptor (beta chain) was identified in a study of CD8+ T cells in alopecia areata. There are 12 residues in the CDR3. Germline lookup yields CDR1 MNHEY and CDR2 SVGAGI. RNA was isolated and reverse transcribed to cDNA, the sequencing template. Assay: immunoSEQ multiplex PCR; the TCRdb copy retains only in-frame clones and omits some. Altogether 150,000 to 200,000 clones are present, 60% being singletons, with the ten largest covering under 1.2%. Treatment noted: oral pan-JAK inhibitor, 5-10 mg twice daily. This sample comprised CD4+ T cells sorted from blood, obtained at week 24, from a patient treated with tofacitinib. V gene TRBV6-5 combines with J gene TRBJ2-1; D is undetermined. The clonotype originates from a human donor with alopecia areata. The CDR3 is CACYGPLNEQFF. The CDR3 DNA sequence: TGTGCTTGTTATGGGCCCCTCAATGAGCAGTTCTTC.